This T cell receptor (beta chain) was identified during a study of T-cell memory formation after mild COVID-19. Findings and caveats of the study: Clones contracting over day 15 to 85 were CD4/CD8 balanced, with later expanders leaning CD4+. Chiefly within CM and EM were the contracting CD4+ clones; CD8+ ones were within EMRA. Detection of some responders pre-infection suggested pre-existing cross-reactive memory T cells participated.

TCRdb re-called the 5' RACE reads through MiXCR, storing one row per CDR3 protein. The sample shows about 190,000 distinct CDR3 sequences, roughly 18% of them seen only once. The sample holds many counts of this clonotype. Its target is unknown. Trimming pared 5 bases from V and 8 bases from J, leaving 12 bases between. CDR1 is SNHLY and CDR2 is FYNNEI in the germline V gene. This CDR3 region has 12 residues. Source material: PBMCs or a T cell subset sorted from them (not recorded which). The V gene is TRBV2, the J gene TRBJ1-2, with a tentative D call TRBD1 (5 bases). The TCR was taken from an adult woman who had mild COVID-19 (a few samples of this study predate the infection). Cell type and time point are not known. The CDR3 reads CASSSAGGGYTF. CDR3 DNA sequence: TGTGCCAGCAGTTCAGCGGGGGGAGGCTACACCTTC.